Presented here are 18 T cell receptor beta chains from one specimen sequenced in a study of shared clonotypes between healthy human individuals. Some clones are missing from TCRdb's copy, which holds only in-frame ones; the method was immunoSEQ multiplex PCR. The table records about 230,000 clones, just over 65% of them present only once. Specimen: memory CD4+ T cells sorted from blood. Subset denoted: CD45RA-negative fraction. All receptors come from a man aged 25-45 years in good health.

CDR3 bases: TGTGCCAGCAGCTCTCCCGGGACAGGGGGACAAGAGACCCAGTACTTC. Its protein product is CASSSPGTGGQETQYF. The chain carries TRBV12-1 and TRBJ2-5; the table calls TRBD1, which could not be checked here. TRBV12-1 is flagged as a pseudogene. The CDR3 runs 16 residues.

The V call is TRBV28, the J call TRBJ2-1; possible D gene TRBD1, 5 bases. Trimming pared 4 bases from V and 6 bases from J, leaving 16 bases between. The CDR3 covers 15 residues. Germline V gives CDR1 MDHEN, CDR2 SYDVKM. The CDR3: CASSSLPRQGNEQFF. The CDR3 region has the DNA TGTGCCAGCAGTTCCCTCCCGAGGCAGGGCAATGAGCAGTTCTTC.

This clone was recorded a few times. J is TRBJ1-1 and V is TRBV30; a possible D gene is TRBD1 (6 bases). CDR3 length equals 13 residues. Per germline, CDR1 GTSNPN and CDR2 SVGIG (reference sequence). Trimming left V 2 bases short and J 3 bases short, with 10 bases between. The CDR3 sequence: CAWSNRADTEAFF. The CDR3 DNA sequence: TGTGCCTGGAGTAACAGGGCGGACACTGAAGCTTTCTTT.

This clone showed up many times. The chain combines TRBV19 with TRBJ2-3, with 8 bases fitting TRBD1. This CDR3 is 16 amino acids long. V trimming: 4 bases; J trimming: 2 bases; junction bases outside the gene matches: 8. From germline, CDR1 is LNHDA and CDR2 SQIVND (reference sequence). CDR3 sequence: CASSNRGAPHTDTQYF. DNA for the CDR3: TGTGCCAGTAGTAACAGGGGGGCTCCCCACACAGATACGCAGTATTTT. The whole variable domain, remainder taken from reference TRBV19 and TRBJ2-3, is DGGITQSPKYLFRKEGQNVTLSCEQNLNHDAMYWYRQDPGQGLRLIYYSQIVNDFQKGDIAEGYSVSREKKESFPLTVTSAQKNPTAFYLCASSNRGAPHTDTQYFGPGTRLTVL.

The V and J genes are TRBV2 and TRBJ2-3, with D tentatively TRBD1 (5 bases). From germline, CDR1 is SNHLY and CDR2 FYNNEI. The CDR3 length is 17 residues. V lost 3 bases to trimming and J lost 2 bases, with 18 bases between them. The CDR3 loop reads CASSDGAELVHTDTQYF. CDR3 nucleotides: TGTGCCAGCAGTGATGGGGCTGAGCTAGTCCACACAGATACGCAGTATTTT.

This chain joins TRBV7-9 and TRBJ2-7; D is uncertain. Trimming pared 2 bases from V and 6 bases from J, leaving 11 bases between. Germline V gene data show CDR1 as SEHNR and CDR2 as FQNEAQ (reference sequence). The CDR3 runs to 13 residues. CDR3 sequence (DNA): TGTGCCAGCAGCTTAACTCCCCCTGTCGAGCAGTACTTC. It codes for CASSLTPPVEQYF.

This clone was picked up a small number of times. The chain links TRBV6-6 to TRBJ1-1, with D uncertain. The CDR3 length is 12 residues. Germline V gene data show CDR1 as MNHNY and CDR2 as SVGAGI (reference sequence). V was shortened by 2 bases and J by 7 bases, with 8 bases between the two germline ends. The CDR3: CASSYLIFEAFF. The CDR3 bases are TGTGCCAGCAGTTACCTGATATTTGAAGCTTTCTTT.

This rearrangement joins TRBV18 to TRBJ2-2; no reliable D call. CDR3 length: 15 amino acids. Per the germline V gene, CDR1 is KGHSH and CDR2 is LQKENI. V dropped 2 bases and J dropped 0 bases, with 7 bases sitting between them. The CDR3 protein is CASSPYNANTGELFF. The CDR3 DNA reads as TGTGCCAGCTCACCATACAACGCGAACACCGGGGAGCTGTTTTTT.

The V call is TRBV29-1, the J call TRBJ1-2; no clear D. V gave up 7 bases and J gave up 3 bases, with 15 bases separating them. The CDR3 contains 13 residues. Germline loops: CDR1 SQVTM, CDR2 ANQGSEA. The CDR3 region is CSGYIGRDYGYTF. The CDR3 DNA reads TGCAGCGGGTACATAGGGCGAGACTATGGCTACACCTTC. The full variable domain, rest sourced from reference TRBV29-1 and TRBJ1-2, is SAVISQKPSRDICQRGTSLTIQCQVDSQVTMMFWYRQQPGQSLTLIATANQGSEATYESGFVIDKFPISRPNLTFSTLTVSNMSPEDSSIYLCSGYIGRDYGYTFGSGTRLTVV.

The V call is TRBV5-4, the J call TRBJ1-4; D is unresolved. Germline V lookup: CDR1 SGHNT, CDR2 YYREEE (reference sequence). V was trimmed by 1 base and J by 5 bases, leaving 6 bases between them. CDR3 length equals 13 residues. The CDR3 reads CASSLWLNEKLFF. The CDR3 DNA follows: TGTGCCAGCAGCTTGTGGCTAAATGAAAAACTGTTTTTT.

V is TRBV7-9 and J is TRBJ2-7; the D is unclear. The CDR3 length is 11 residues. Germline CDR1 and CDR2: SEHNR and FQNEAQ (reference sequence). Trimming left V 6 bases short and J 2 bases short, with 5 bases between. CDR3 DNA sequence: TGTGCCAGCAGTGGGCCCTACGAGCAGTACTTC. It encodes CASSGPYEQYF.

The rearrangement uses TRBV7-8 and TRBJ2-2; 8 nucleotides agree with TRBD2. From germline, CDR1 is SGHVS and CDR2 FQNEAQ. This CDR3 has 17 amino acids. Unmatched junction bases numbered 11, after V lost 2 bases and J lost 6 bases. DNA for the CDR3: TGTGCCAGCAGCTTAAGGGGACTAGGGGCACGGGCCGGGGAGCTGTTTTTT. Translating it yields CASSLRGLGARAGELFF.

V is TRBV11-3 and J is TRBJ2-3; 7 nucleotides agree with TRBD2. CDR3 length equals 16 residues. Looked up from germline, CDR1 is SGHNT and CDR2 is YENEEA. J gave up 4 bases and V 5 bases, and 12 bases lay outside the gene matches. CDR3 sequence reads: CASSPGRGSGPDTQYF. DNA of the CDR3: TGTGCCAGCAGCCCCGGGCGTGGTAGCGGGCCAGATACGCAGTATTTT.

The chain employs TRBV28 and TRBJ2-2; perhaps D is TRBD1 or TRBD2 (5 bases each). V gave up 7 bases and J gave up 11 bases, with 14 bases separating them. CDR1 is MDHEN and CDR2 is SYDVKM in the germline V gene. The CDR3 length is 12 residues. Here the CDR3 DNA reads TGTGCCAGCACCCCTCGACGGGGCGAGCTGTTTTTT. Protein sequence: CASTPRRGELFF. Full variable domain (remainder filled in from reference TRBV28 and TRBJ2-2): DVKVTQSSRYLVKRTGEKVFLECVQDMDHENMFWYRQDPGLGLRLIYFSYDVKMKEKGDIPEGYSVSREKKERFSLILESASTNQTSMYLCASTPRRGELFFGEGSRLTVL.

The chain uses TRBV7-3 and TRBJ1-3; a weak D match, TRBD1 (5 bases). Trimming stripped 5 bases from V and 2 bases from J, with 7 bases between. CDR3 length equals 13 residues. CDR1 is SGHTA and CDR2 is FQGTGA in the germline V gene. The CDR3 reads CASSQGAGNTIYF. The CDR3 DNA follows: TGTGCCAGCAGCCAGGGTGCTGGAAACACCATATATTTT.

This clone has only one observation. The rearrangement joins TRBV7-2 to TRBJ2-1; no firm D call. Per germline, CDR1 SGHTA and CDR2 FQGNSA. Trimming removed 0 bases at V and 3 bases at J, with 6 bases between. CDR3 length: 14 residues. This CDR3 reads CASSLAGDYNEQFF. Here the CDR3 DNA reads TGTGCCAGCAGCTTAGCCGGTGACTACAATGAGCAGTTCTTC.

This sequence joins TRBV5-4 and TRBJ2-5; maybe TRBD1 (5 bases). Germline V gives CDR1 SGHNT, CDR2 YYREEE (reference sequence). CDR3 length equals 15 residues. The ends were cut back, 0 bases at V and 2 bases at J, with 11 bases in the middle. The CDR3 nucleotides are TGTGCCAGCAGCTTGGTAGATGGGGCACAAGAGACCCAGTACTTC. This encodes CASSLVDGAQETQYF.

In its sample, this clone was seen a few times. This rearrangement joins TRBV10-3 to TRBJ2-7, with 7 bases identical to TRBD1. The CDR3 contains 16 residues. CDR1 and CDR2 (germline): ENHRY, SYGVKD. V lost 3 bases to trimming and J lost 0 bases; unmatched junction nucleotides: 8. The CDR3 sequence: CAISDPGTDSSYEQYF. Written as DNA, the CDR3 is TGTGCCATCAGTGACCCAGGGACAGACAGCTCCTACGAGCAGTACTTC.